The 6 T cell receptor beta chains listed next were all sequenced from one sample in a study of blood T cells in healthy people across ages. A second about 7 to 11 cycle PCR used barcoded and J-beta primers. TCRdb independently ran MiXCR on the 5' RACE reads; one entry per CDR3 protein. The data show more than 900,000 distinct CDR3 sequences, roughly 29% seen once. The same data also went into a second study, on T cells of mothers and their children.

Sequenced sample: blood. All receptors derive from a woman aged 40 to 55 in good health.

This clonotype was detected a few times. The chain combines TRBV7-6 with TRBJ2-3, with 8 bases that match TRBD2. CDR1 is SGHVS and CDR2 is FNYEAQ in the germline V gene. CDR3 length: 15 amino acids. V lost 4 bases and J lost 1; bases outside the gene matches: 4. Written as DNA, the CDR3 is TGTGCCAGCAGCTCCAGAGCGGGGGGCACAGATACGCAGTATTTT. Protein product: CASSSRAGGTDTQYF.

The chain couples TRBV6-1 to TRBJ2-5; no reliable D call. Germline V gives CDR1 MNHNS, CDR2 SASEGT. This CDR3 is 13 amino acids long. The V end lost 8 bases, the J end lost 2 bases, and 12 bases lay between the germline ends. The CDR3 region has the DNA TGTGCCAGCTATAGGGCAGAACAAGAGACCCAGTACTTC. Translating it yields CASYRAEQETQYF.

This clonotype came up once. The chain combines TRBV5-5 with TRBJ2-3; 7 bases match TRBD1. V was clipped by 3 bases and J by 9 bases; unmatched bases: 10. This CDR3 is 14 amino acids long. Germline CDR1 is SGHKS and CDR2 is YYEKEE (reference sequence). CDR3 nucleotide sequence: TGTGCCAGCAGCTGGGGACAGTCGGAAACAACGCAGTATTTT. Its translation: CASSWGQSETTQYF.

Details on this clonotype: Just one base apart from a much larger clone, this may be a read error. The CDR3 loop is CASRGSGACNEQFF. CDR3 sequence (DNA): TGCGCCAGTAGGGGCAGCGGGGCATGCAATGAGCAGTTCTTC. The chain joins TRBV5-1 to TRBJ2-1, with 7 bases that match TRBD2. This CDR3 contains 14 residues. CDR1 is SGHRS and CDR2 is YFSETQ in the germline V gene. The J segment lost 6 bases and the V segment lost 8 bases, leaving 11 bases of the junction unmatched.

The chain couples TRBV15 to TRBJ1-5, with D unclear. Germline values: CDR1 LNHNV, CDR2 YYDKDF (reference sequence). The V end was cut by 1 base, the J end by 8 bases, with 15 bases between. The CDR3 contains 15 residues. CDR3 residues: CATSRARVQSEPQHF. The CDR3, as DNA: TGTGCCACCAGCAGAGCGAGGGTGCAATCCGAGCCCCAGCATTTT.

This chain connects TRBV9 to TRBJ2-2, with 7 bases matching TRBD2. The germline CDR1 and CDR2 sequences are SGDLS and YYNGEE. The V gene end was trimmed by 3 bases and the J gene end by 1 base; junction bases not matched to a gene: 9. CDR3 length equals 17 residues. In nucleotides, the CDR3 is TGTGCCAGCAGCGAAAGGGGAGGGTCGGTGAACACCGGGGAGCTGTTTTTT. This translates into CASSERGGSVNTGELFF.